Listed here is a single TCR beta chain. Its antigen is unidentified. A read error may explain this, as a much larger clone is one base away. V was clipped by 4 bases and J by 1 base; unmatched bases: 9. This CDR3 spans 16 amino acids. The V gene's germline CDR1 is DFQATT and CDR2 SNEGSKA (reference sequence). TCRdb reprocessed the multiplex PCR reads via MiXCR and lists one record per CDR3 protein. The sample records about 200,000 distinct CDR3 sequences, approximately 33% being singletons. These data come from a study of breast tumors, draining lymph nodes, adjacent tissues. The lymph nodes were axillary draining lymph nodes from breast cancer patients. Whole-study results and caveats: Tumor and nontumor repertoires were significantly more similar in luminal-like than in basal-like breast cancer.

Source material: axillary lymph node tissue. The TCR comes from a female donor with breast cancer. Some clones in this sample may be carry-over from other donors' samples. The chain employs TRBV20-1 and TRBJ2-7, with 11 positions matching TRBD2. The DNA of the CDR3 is TGCAGTGCTATGTCTAGCGGGAGGTTATCTTCCTACGAGCAGTACTTC. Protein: CSAMSSGRLSSYEQYF.